These T cell receptor beta chains were read from a single sample in a study of spatial heterogeneity in lung cancer. TCRdb re-analysed the 5' RACE reads in MiXCR, keeping a single row per CDR3 protein. The sample has 10,000 to 15,000 distinct CDR3 sequences, around 6.3% seen once. The sequenced sample was lung tumor tissue, obtained at surgery. The receptors here all came from a female donor with early-stage non-small cell lung cancer. Each CDR3 is given without its conserved first and last residue.

V	CDR3
TRBV28	ASSLGPAAGYNEQF
TRBV20-1	SGTEGREQY
TRBV29-1	SVEVVNHNEQF
TRBV11-2	ASSFATGGSIQY
TRBV6-5	ASSPFPGLAGVGDTQY
TRBV29-1	SVARQGVGYT
TRBV20-1	SARDRVGGSNQPQH
TRBV20-1	SAITGLFGYT
TRBV7-2	ASSFRDTSTGYT
TRBV2	ASLRGPGYGYT
TRBV6-6	ASRERQVYEQY
TRBV7-9	ASSLFQGGRNIQY
TRBV7-2	ASSLGWLAGLNIQY
TRBV28	ASSRGGSSNEKLF
TRBV6-2/TRBV6-3	ASSYGQASNQPQH
TRBV7-2	ASSLEPGGVRQY
TRBV27	ASRHGQGYTDTQY
TRBV3-1	ASSPRGGAEKLF
TRBV18	ASHLKGRTPEQPQH
TRBV30	AWNGGLGTDTQY
TRBV20-1	SASGVNIQY
TRBV7-2	ASSLKASGGTEAF
TRBV7-2	ASSPGSWGGANQPQH
TRBV2	ASSGTGEDQPQH
TRBV5-1	ASSFPRQNQETQY
TRBV18	ASSPSRFFYTEAF
TRBV28	ASSLWTGGGYT
TRBV6-5	ASTEGRQETQY
TRBV6-6	ASSWVRTADTGELF
TRBV28	ASRRQGSSGANVLT
TRBV7-3	ASSLRGQANQPQH
TRBV7-2	ASSYSSYEQY
TRBV13	ASSLGRGWDTEAF
TRBV5-1	ASTGQGNTEAF
TRBV27	ASSRRSGTDTQY
TRBV7-2	ASSLGGSLH
TRBV2	ASSEGTTPF
TRBV28	ASSYGRGSGANVLT
TRBV29-1	SVERRIGTSRDNEQF
TRBV27	ASSLSIGQGAFGYT
TRBV18	ASSLNTDRESSFRTEAF
TRBV27	ASSSGTSYEQY
TRBV2	ASRKLADEQF
TRBV6-1	ASNSGTGYQETQY
TRBV6-5	ASKVWLTSTDTQY
TRBV2	ASSDTTSNQPQH
TRBV7-9	ASSLSSYEQY
TRBV30	AWSRRGAGQPQH
TRBV5-4	ASSYVQGKETQY
TRBV3-1	ASSYSGSIDTQY
TRBV5-1	ASSVRYTQY
TRBV7-3	ASSSGRQTGDETQY
TRBV5-1	ASSSRPPGTSGTGELF
TRBV7-2	ASSRGLAGGRAQY
TRBV6-2/TRBV6-3	ASSIAGTPVGGYT
TRBV20-1	SARASYEQY
TRBV28	ASRSGLVGEQY